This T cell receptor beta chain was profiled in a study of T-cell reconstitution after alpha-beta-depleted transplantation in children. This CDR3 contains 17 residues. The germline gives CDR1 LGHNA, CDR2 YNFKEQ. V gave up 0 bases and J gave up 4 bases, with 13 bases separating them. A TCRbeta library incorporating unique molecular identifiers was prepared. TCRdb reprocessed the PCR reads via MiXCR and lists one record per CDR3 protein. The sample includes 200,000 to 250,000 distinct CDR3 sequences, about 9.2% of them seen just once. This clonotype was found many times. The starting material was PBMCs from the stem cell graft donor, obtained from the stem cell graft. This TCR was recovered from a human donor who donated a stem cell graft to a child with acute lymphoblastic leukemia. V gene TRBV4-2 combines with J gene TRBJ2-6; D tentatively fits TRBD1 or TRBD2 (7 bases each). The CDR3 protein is CASSQDGRGPGANVLTF. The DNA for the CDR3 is TGTGCCAGCAGCCAAGATGGGAGGGGGCCCGGGGCCAACGTCCTGACTTTC.